A selection of T cell receptor beta chains follows, all from one sample in a study of blood T cell repertoires in COVID-19. Sequenced by immunoSEQ multiplex PCR; TCRdb stores in-frame clones only, minus some. This table holds some 94,000 clones, approximately 90% found once. Sequencing input: peripheral blood. Receptors were obtained from a woman aged 60-70 years with COVID-19, enrolled during active disease. Each CDR3 is given with its conserved first and last residue. The D gene is left open where the match is weak. Clone size is given for some rows only: seen once, a few or many times, or a class if the clone is expanded.

TRBJ2-1	TRBV15	NA	NA	TGTGCCACCAGCAGAGGTACAGGAGACTACAATGAGCAGTTCTTC	CATSRGTGDYNEQFF
TRBJ2-3	TRBV18	NA	NA	TGTGCCAGCTCTGAGACTACCCGCACAGATACGCAGTATTTT	CASSETTRTDTQYF
TRBJ2-5	TRBV6-5	NA	TRBD2	TGTGCCAGCAGCCCGAGGGCGGGAGATGGGGAGACCCAGTACTTC	CASSPRAGDGETQYF
TRBJ1-1	TRBV6-2/TRBV6-3	few	NA	TGTGCCAGCAGTTACCCGGGGTTCTCTGAAGCTTTCTTT	CASSYPGFSEAFF
TRBJ2-7	TRBV9	NA	TRBD1	TGTGCCAGCAGCGGACAGGGTGGGTACGAGCAGTACTTC	CASSGQGGYEQYF
TRBJ2-1	TRBV4-1	once	TRBD2	TGCGCCAGCGGGACTAGCGGGGGGAATGAGCAGTTCTTC	CASGTSGGNEQFF
TRBJ2-1	TRBV6-1	NA	TRBD2	TGTGCCAGCAGTGTAGGGCCTAGCGGGGGGGGATTAGAGCAGTTCTTC	CASSVGPSGGGLEQFF
TRBJ2-1	TRBV7-2	NA	NA	TGTGCCAGCAGCTCCCCGGAGCCTAGCACGACTAGGTACAATGAGCAGTTCTTC	CASSSPEPSTTRYNEQFF
TRBJ1-6	TRBV19	NA	NA	TGTGCCAGTAGTAAGGCAGGGGTTGGCAATTCACCCCTCCACTTT	CASSKAGVGNSPLHF
TRBJ2-3	TRBV18	NA	NA	TGTGCCAGCTCACCAACCATTCGGGGGGCGGTGGAAGATACGCAGTATTTT	CASSPTIRGAVEDTQYF
TRBJ2-3	TRBV30	NA	TRBD1	TGTGCCTGGAGGACGGGGACAGGGCTCGTAGATACGCAGTATTTT	CAWRTGTGLVDTQYF
TRBJ1-1	TRBV5-1	NA	NA	TGCGCCAGCAGCCCCTCGGGACATGGGGCGACTGAAGCTTTCTTT	CASSPSGHGATEAFF
TRBJ2-7	TRBV2	NA	TRBD2	TGTGCCAGCGGGACTAGTTTTTTCGAGCAGTACTTC	CASGTSFFEQYF
TRBJ2-7	TRBV5-1	NA	TRBD1	TGCGCCAGCAGCTTGGGGGACAGGGTATTCTACGAGCAGTACTTC	CASSLGDRVFYEQYF
TRBJ2-7	TRBV6-5	NA	TRBD1	TGTGCCAGCAGATTGGGACAGGGGAACTACGAGCAGTACTTC	CASRLGQGNYEQYF
TRBJ2-4	TRBV7-2	NA	NA	TGTGCCAGCAGACCCTCCCACGGAGGACAAAACATTCAGTACTTC	CASRPSHGGQNIQYF
TRBJ2-6	TRBV4-3	NA	NA	TGCGCCAGCAGCCAAGACTCCTCCGGGGCCAACGTCCTGACTTTC	CASSQDSSGANVLTF
TRBJ2-7	TRBV6-2/TRBV6-3	NA	NA	TGTGCCAGCAGTTACTCGCCCGTCCTTAGCTCCTACGAGCAGTACTTC	CASSYSPVLSSYEQYF
TRBJ1-1	TRBV30	few	TRBD1	TGTGCCTGGAGTCCCAACAGGGGGTTGAGAACTGAAGCTTTCTTT	CAWSPNRGLRTEAFF
TRBJ2-3	TRBV29-1	NA	NA	TGCAGCGTTGTCACTCCCACAGATACGCAGTATTTT	CSVVTPTDTQYF
TRBJ2-2	TRBV4-2	NA	NA	TGTGCCAGCAGCCCCCAGCCTGGAGACACCGGGGAGCTGTTTTTT	CASSPQPGDTGELFF
TRBJ1-4	TRBV28	NA	NA	TGTGCCAGCGGTGGGGGAGGTGCAACTAATGAAAAACTGTTTTTT	CASGGGGATNEKLFF
TRBJ1-1	TRBV2	NA	TRBD1	TGTGCCAGCAGGGAACCCGGGACAGGGAGCACTGAAGCTTTCTTT	CASREPGTGSTEAFF
TRBJ1-2	TRBV12-3/TRBV12-4	NA	NA	TGTGCCAGCAGTTTAGATCTTAATGGCTACACCTTC	CASSLDLNGYTF
TRBJ2-1	TRBV13	NA	TRBD2	TGTGCCAGCAGCTTATCTCCTAGCGGGGTTTACAATGAGCAGTTCTTC	CASSLSPSGVYNEQFF
TRBJ2-3	TRBV5-5	NA	NA	TGTGCCAGCAGCCCGGGACACAGCGCGGATACGCAGTATTTT	CASSPGHSADTQYF
TRBJ1-3	TRBV5-8	NA	TRBD1	TGTGCCAGCAGCTGGGACAGGGCCGCCTCTGGAAACACCATATATTTT	CASSWDRAASGNTIYF
TRBJ2-3	TRBV5-4	NA	TRBD2	TGTGCCAGCAGCTTGGCCGTGGGCGGGGGGGCCACAGATACGCAGTATTTT	CASSLAVGGGATDTQYF
TRBJ2-5	TRBV6-5	NA	TRBD2	TGTGCCAGCAGTTTCAGACTAGCGGGGGGTGGGGAGACCCAGTACTTC	CASSFRLAGGGETQYF
TRBJ2-5	TRBV15	NA	NA	TGTGCCACCAGCAGAGATGGCAGTCAAGAGACCCAGTACTTC	CATSRDGSQETQYF
TRBJ1-2	TRBV6-5	NA	TRBD1	TGTGCCAGCAGGCGACAGGGTGGGGTCTATGGCTACACCTTC	CASRRQGGVYGYTF
TRBJ2-1	TRBV5-1	NA	NA	TGCGCCAGCAGCTTGGGCAGAAACAATGAGCAGTTCTTC	CASSLGRNNEQFF
TRBJ1-1	TRBV30	NA	NA	TGTGCCTGGAGTGTAGTCCGGGGGAGCACTGAAGCTTTCTTT	CAWSVVRGSTEAFF
TRBJ1-6	TRBV7-6	NA	NA	TGTGCCAGCAGCTCAGGGTCTGTTTATAATTCACCCCTCCACTTT	CASSSGSVYNSPLHF
TRBJ2-5	TRBV29-1	once	TRBD2	TGCAGCGTTGAGGGCGGGAGGGCAGAGACCCAGTACTTC	CSVEGGRAETQYF
TRBJ1-2	TRBV19	NA	TRBD1	TGTGCCAGTAGGCCGGGACAGAATAACTATGGCTACACCTTC	CASRPGQNNYGYTF
TRBJ2-7	TRBV15	few	TRBD2	TGTGCCACCAGCAGATCGGGGGGAGTCCCTATCTACGAGCAGTACTTC	CATSRSGGVPIYEQYF
TRBJ1-4	TRBV5-8	NA	NA	TGTGCCAGCAGCCCGCTGACCGGACAGTCTGAAAAACTGTTTTTT	CASSPLTGQSEKLFF
TRBJ1-6	TRBV3-1/TRBV3-2	NA	NA	TGTGCCAGCAGCCAAGAGTTCGCGGGGAATTCACCCCTCCACTTT	CASSQEFAGNSPLHF
TRBJ2-1	TRBV9	NA	NA	TGTGCCAGCAGCGTAGGAGTGGATGAGCAGTTCTTC	CASSVGVDEQFF
TRBJ2-3	TRBV6-5	NA	TRBD1	TGTGCCACCTACAGGGGCACCCTTGGAGGTACGCAGTATTTT	CATYRGTLGGTQYF
TRBJ1-1	TRBV5-4	NA	TRBD1	TGTGCCAGCTCCCGGACAGGGAACACTGAAGCTTTCTTT	CASSRTGNTEAFF
TRBJ2-1	TRBV27	once	NA	TGTGCCAGCAGACCAAGTGGGGGGAACTACAATGAGCAGTTCTTC	CASRPSGGNYNEQFF
TRBJ1-3	TRBV6-5	NA	NA	TGTGCCAGCAGTCCCGACAGAAACACCATATATTTT	CASSPDRNTIYF
TRBJ1-4	TRBV5-1	NA	TRBD1	TGCGCCAGCAGCTTGGGGCTGGACAGGGGTTCGGAAAAACTGTTTTTT	CASSLGLDRGSEKLFF
TRBJ2-7	TRBV2	NA	NA	TGTGCCAGCAGTGAACGGCAGGCCGGGGACGAGCAGTACTTC	CASSERQAGDEQYF
TRBJ1-6	TRBV6-5	once	NA	TGTGCCAGCAGGACAGAAAATTCACCCCTCCACTTT	CASRTENSPLHF